A few counts support the clone carrying this TCR beta chain. The CDR3 covers 16 residues. Trimming cost V 6 bases and J 5 bases; bases outside gene matches: 8. Described time point: pre-sensitization, week 0. Specified treatment: therapeutic diphenylcyclopropenone sensitization with weekly scalp DPC. The sample is drawn from a study of human T cells and chemical hapten exposure. Study context: The cohort included alopecia areata under or over 50% scalp, totalis and universalis. TCR yields per sample varied mostly from small pooled library volume differences.

Attachment of unique molecular identifiers to individual cDNA molecules was performed in the library. In the authors' workflow: There were a median of approximately 88,000 TCRs per sample, with a range from roughly 20,000 to 690,600. One entry per CDR3 protein results from TCRdb running MiXCR on the RACE reads. The V and J calls were determined by TCRdb, not by the authors. The data show under 300,000 distinct CDR3 sequences, 7.5% to 8% seen once. The material was whole blood, obtained in connection with sensitization to the hapten diphenylcyclopropenone (DPC). The chain couples TRBV12-3 or TRBV12-4 to TRBJ1-4; 11 bases fit TRBD1. This clonotype originated in a man between 18 and 29 years old with alopecia areata. Some clones in this sample may be carry-over from other donors' samples. CDR3 region: CASRPGQGAENEKLFF. The CDR3 DNA reads as TGTGCCAGCAGGCCCGGACAGGGGGCGGAAAATGAAAAACTGTTTTTT.